This T cell receptor beta chain was sequenced for a study of shared clonotypes between healthy human individuals. Broader study findings: The expectation was that sequencing depth would affect clonotype sharing among donors. Having only a few donors restricted how much genetic and exposure-history diversity was captured.

The run depth of the assay was deep. The table came from immunoSEQ multiplex PCR; TCRdb's copy has only in-frame clones and leaves some out. The table has roughly 450,000 clones, about four fifths seen once. This clone occurred a few times. Its target is unknown. All donors were Caucasian adults living in Nashville, Tennessee. Sample: PBMCs. The sequence derives from a woman aged 40 to 49 in good health. Some clones in this sample may be carry-over from other donors' samples.

The CDR3 loop reads CASSLFGGTDTQYF. In DNA, the CDR3 is TGTGCCAGCAGCTTATTCGGCGGCACAGATACGCAGTATTTT. The chain couples TRBV7-2 to TRBJ2-3; D gene unclear. V gave up 2 bases and J gave up 1 base, with 7 bases separating them. The germline V gene has CDR1 SGHTA and CDR2 FQGNSA. The CDR3 contains 14 residues.